This T cell receptor (beta chain) appears in the sequencing data of a study of cytotoxic CD8 clonotypes in ibrutinib-treated CLL. For the study at large: Sequenced samples delivered averages of 250,000 to 300,000 productive templates and some 93,000 productive rearrangements. General observations from the study: Measured clonality at baseline was greater than in age-matched healthy donors and tracked with circulating CD8+ T-cell counts. Stable or contracted on treatment, public clonotypes were also uncommon.

The CDR3 is 15 amino acids. The protocol was immunoSEQ multiplex PCR, while the TCRdb copy is restricted to in-frame clones and leaves out a portion. The sample lists about 200,000 clones; roughly three quarters were seen once. Details on this clone: The antigen is unknown.

The chain employs TRBV12-2 and TRBJ2-7; the tabulated D call, TRBD1, remains unverified against the DNA. TRBV12-2 is a pseudogene locus. The input for sequencing was PBMCs, taken after 12 months of ibrutinib treatment. This receptor was taken from a human donor with chronic lymphocytic leukemia. CDR3 DNA: TGTGCAAGTCGCATCGACCGGGACAGGGGCTACGAGCAGTACTTC. This translates into CASRIDRDRGYEQYF.